A single sample gave rise to the 18 T cell receptor beta chains below, sequenced in a study of T cell responses to AZD1222 COVID-19 vaccine. The protocol was immunoSEQ multiplex PCR, while the TCRdb copy is restricted to in-frame clones and leaves out a portion. The repertoire holds approximately 85,000 clones, 86% seen once, with roughly 7.7% in the top ten. This specimen was peripheral blood, taken on day 0 of AZD1222 vaccination. The receptor set was obtained from an adult in good health.

The chain combines TRBV6-4 with TRBJ2-1; D might be TRBD1 or TRBD2, each matching 8 bases. Trimming stripped 0 bases from V and 3 bases from J, with 27 bases between. Germline CDR1 and CDR2: MRHNA and SNTAGT. The CDR3 runs 21 residues. CDR3 sequence reads: CASSDSHRTGSVGRGYNEQFF. CDR3 nucleotides: TGTGCCAGCAGTGACTCCCATCGGACAGGGAGCGTCGGGAGGGGCTACAATGAGCAGTTCTTC.

This rearrangement joins TRBV6-5 to TRBJ2-1; 9 nucleotides align to TRBD1. Germline V lookup: CDR1 MNHEY, CDR2 SVGAGI. V trimming: 2 bases; J trimming: 8 bases; junction bases outside the gene matches: 7. This CDR3 is built from 15 residues. CDR3 bases: TGTGCCAGCAGTTACGGGGACAGGGTTTTCGATGAGCAGTTCTTC. Amino acids: CASSYGDRVFDEQFF.

V gene TRBV25-1 combines with J gene TRBJ2-7, with 12 bases identical to TRBD2. Looked up from germline, CDR1 is MGHDK and CDR2 is SYGVNS. CDR3 length equals 15 residues. The J segment lost 1 base and the V segment lost 3 bases, leaving 1 base of the junction unmatched. The CDR3 region is CASSDLAGGSYEQYF. In DNA form, the CDR3 reads TGTGCCAGCAGTGATCTAGCGGGGGGGTCCTACGAGCAGTACTTC.

To note about this clone: The sample contains more than one DNA sequence encoding this CDR3. This chain joins TRBV28 and TRBJ1-5; D is possibly TRBD1 (6 bases). V lost 3 bases, J lost 2 bases, and 8 bases lay in between. The germline V gene has CDR1 MDHEN and CDR2 SYDVKM. This CDR3 spans 14 amino acids. The CDR3 sequence: CASSLPGGNQPQHF. The CDR3 region has the DNA TGTGCCAGCAGTTTGCCAGGGGGCAATCAGCCCCAGCATTTT.

The chain has TRBV20-1 and TRBJ2-3, with 8 bases identical to TRBD2. Germline assignment: CDR1 DFQATT and CDR2 SNEGSKA (reference sequence). This CDR3 spans 11 amino acids. Germline trimming cut 6 bases from V and 8 bases from J; bases unmatched to any gene: 4. The CDR3 DNA reads as TGCAGTGCCGGGGGGGCGGGTACGCAGTATTTT. Protein product: CSAGGAGTQYF.

The chain uses TRBV28 and TRBJ1-5; TRBD1 is a possible D gene (6 bases). The CDR3 has 15 amino acids. V lost 5 bases, J lost 7 bases, and 18 bases lay in between. In germline, CDR1 is MDHEN, CDR2 SYDVKM. CDR3 nucleotide sequence: TGTGCCAGCAGTCTCAGGGACACTCAATGGCAGCCCCAGCATTTT. The encoded protein is CASSLRDTQWQPQHF. Full variable domain (rest looked up from reference TRBV28 and TRBJ1-5): DVKVTQSSRYLVKRTGEKVFLECVQDMDHENMFWYRQDPGLGLRLIYFSYDVKMKEKGDIPEGYSVSREKKERFSLILESASTNQTSMYLCASSLRDTQWQPQHFGDGTRLSIL.

This clone has only one observation. The J gene is TRBJ1-1, the V gene TRBV30; maybe TRBD1 (5 bases). The CDR3 covers 15 residues. Trimming removed 3 bases at V and 1 base at J, with 15 bases between. Germline CDR1 is GTSNPN and CDR2 is SVGIG (reference sequence). The CDR3 DNA sequence: TGTGCCTGGAGCGTTCCGGGGCCGGGGAACACTGAAGCTTTCTTT. Translating it yields CAWSVPGPGNTEAFF.

V and J are TRBV5-1 and TRBJ1-2; D unclear. V gave up 0 bases and J gave up 1 base, with 13 bases separating them. CDR1 and CDR2 (germline): SGHRS, YFSETQ. The CDR3 extends over 16 amino acids. The CDR3 sequence: CASSLASGGSNYGYTF. The CDR3 DNA sequence: TGCGCCAGCAGCTTGGCTTCAGGTGGGAGTAACTATGGCTACACCTTC.

This chain links TRBV7-2 with TRBJ1-3; the D is unclear. V lost 0 bases and J lost 0, with 9 bases in between. The germline V gene encodes CDR1 SGHTA and CDR2 FQGNSA. The CDR3 has 16 amino acids. For the CDR3, the DNA is TGTGCCAGCAGCTTAGCTGGCGGTTTCTCTGGAAACACCATATATTTT. Protein product: CASSLAGGFSGNTIYF.

This clone was seen a few times. J is TRBJ1-5 and V is TRBV19; 9 nucleotides align to TRBD1. Per the germline V gene, CDR1 is LNHDA and CDR2 is SQIVND (reference sequence). The length of the CDR3 is 14 residues. With 5 bases clipped from V and 6 bases from J, the junction kept 5 bases outside the gene matches. The CDR3 spells CASSARQGVQPQHF. CDR3 DNA: TGTGCCAGTAGTGCCCGACAGGGGGTTCAGCCCCAGCATTTT.

This chain joins TRBV5-1 and TRBJ2-5; 8 bases agree with TRBD2. V was pared by 4 bases and J by 0 bases, with 8 bases of the junction left unmatched. This CDR3 has 16 residues. CDR1 is SGHRS, CDR2 YFSETQ, per germline. CDR3 loop: CASSPAGRGDQETQYF. CDR3 nucleotide sequence: TGCGCCAGCAGCCCGGCTGGGCGGGGGGACCAAGAGACCCAGTACTTC.

The rearrangement uses TRBV5-1 and TRBJ2-7, with a weak D call TRBD1 (5 bases). Per germline, CDR1 SGHRS and CDR2 YFSETQ. Trimming cost V 7 bases and J 0 bases, with 14 bases left between them. The CDR3 covers 14 residues. The CDR3: CASGRDSNSYEQYF. In DNA form, the CDR3 reads TGCGCCAGCGGTCGAGACAGCAACTCCTACGAGCAGTACTTC.

The gene calls are TRBV7-2 and TRBJ2-3; 12 bases line up with TRBD1. The V segment lost 5 bases and the J segment 2 bases; nucleotides outside the gene matches: 5. CDR1 is SGHTA, CDR2 FQGNSA, per germline. This CDR3 is built from 16 residues. CDR3 bases: TGTGCCAGCAGCCGCAGGGACAGGGGGCTCACAGATACGCAGTATTTT. The encoded protein is CASSRRDRGLTDTQYF.

The CDR3 is CASSESQAGGYNEQFF. As DNA, the CDR3 is TGCGCCAGCAGTGAGTCTCAAGCGGGGGGGTACAATGAGCAGTTCTTC. The chain is built from TRBV10-1 and TRBJ2-1; 10 positions match TRBD2. Trimming removed 0 bases from V and 4 bases from J; junction bases left unmatched: 3. This CDR3 has 16 residues. Germline CDR1 is WNHNN and CDR2 is SYGVQD (reference sequence).

This chain uses TRBV18 with TRBJ2-7; TRBD2 agrees at 10 bases. V shed 3 bases, J shed 5 bases, and the junction held 13 bases outside the gene matches. Germline V gene lookup returns CDR1 KGHSH and CDR2 LQKENI. This CDR3 contains 17 residues. This CDR3 is CASSPGTTSGRAHEQYF. CDR3 nucleotide sequence: TGTGCCAGCTCACCCGGGACGACAAGCGGGAGGGCCCACGAGCAGTACTTC.

The chain is built from TRBV19 and TRBJ2-7; 7 bases fit TRBD1. The CDR3 runs 15 residues. Per the germline V gene, CDR1 is LNHDA and CDR2 is SQIVND (reference sequence). The junction had 7 bases not matched to a gene; V was cut back by 5 bases and J by 0 bases. This chain's CDR3 is CASSVIRDSSYEQYF. The CDR3, as DNA: TGTGCCAGTAGTGTCATCCGGGACAGCTCCTACGAGCAGTACTTC.

V usage is TRBV25-1 and J usage is TRBJ1-3, with D possibly matching TRBD1 (5 bases). Between the trimmed V and J ends, which lost 8 bases and 2 bases, there was a span of 13 bases. Germline V CDR1 and CDR2: MGHDK, SYGVNS. The CDR3 consists of 14 residues. The DNA for the CDR3 is TGTGCCAGCTGGGAGGGGACCACTGGAAACACCATATATTTT. This encodes CASWEGTTGNTIYF.

The chain employs TRBV10-3 and TRBJ2-1; D unclear. This CDR3 is 15 amino acids long. V was clipped by 2 bases and J by 0 bases, with 8 bases between them. Germline CDR1 reads ENHRY; CDR2 reads SYGVKD. The CDR3 DNA reads as TGTGCCATCAGTGAGATGGCAGGCTCCTACAATGAGCAGTTCTTC. This encodes CAISEMAGSYNEQFF.